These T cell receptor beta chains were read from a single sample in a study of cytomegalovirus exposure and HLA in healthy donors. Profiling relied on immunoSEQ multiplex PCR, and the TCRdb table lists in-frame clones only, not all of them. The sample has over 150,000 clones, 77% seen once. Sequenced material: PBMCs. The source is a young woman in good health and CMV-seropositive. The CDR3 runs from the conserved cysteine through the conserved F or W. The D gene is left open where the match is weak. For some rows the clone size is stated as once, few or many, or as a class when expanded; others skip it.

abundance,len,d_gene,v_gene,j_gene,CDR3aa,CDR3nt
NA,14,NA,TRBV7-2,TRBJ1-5,CASSFSTDNQPQHF,TGTGCCAGCAGCTTTAGCACGGACAATCAGCCCCAGCATTTT
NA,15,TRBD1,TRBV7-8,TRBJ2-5,CASSLDRGIQETQYF,TGTGCCAGCAGCTTGGACAGGGGTATACAAGAGACCCAGTACTTC
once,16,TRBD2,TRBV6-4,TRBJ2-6,CASSDSRGSGANVLTF,TGTGCCAGCAGTGACTCGCGGGGGTCTGGGGCCAACGTCCTGACTTTC
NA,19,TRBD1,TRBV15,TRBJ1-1,CATSRFRSSGTGFITEAFF,TGTGCCACCAGCAGGTTTCGGAGTTCCGGGACAGGGTTTATTACTGAAGCTTTCTTT
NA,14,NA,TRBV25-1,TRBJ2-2,CASSETGPVGELFF,TGTGCCAGCAGTGAAACAGGGCCGGTCGGGGAGCTGTTTTTT
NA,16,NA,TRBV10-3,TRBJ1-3,CAISDMVGGSGNTIYF,TGTGCCATCAGTGATATGGTCGGGGGGTCTGGAAACACCATATATTTT
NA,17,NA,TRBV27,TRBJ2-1,CASQPSSGLIAYNEQFF,TGTGCCAGCCAACCCTCAAGCGGACTCATCGCCTACAATGAGCAGTTCTTC
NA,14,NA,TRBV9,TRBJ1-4,CASNQGSANEKLFF,TGTGCCAGTAATCAGGGATCGGCTAATGAAAAACTGTTTTTT
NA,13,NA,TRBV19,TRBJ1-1,CASSIVAASEAFF,TGTGCCAGTAGTATCGTGGCAGCTAGTGAAGCTTTCTTT
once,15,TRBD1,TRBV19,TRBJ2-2,CASRARDRGTGELFF,TGTGCCAGTAGGGCCCGGGACAGGGGAACCGGGGAGCTGTTTTTT
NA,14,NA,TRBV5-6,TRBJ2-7,CASSLAGSPYEQYF,TGTGCCAGCAGCTTGGCGGGATCCCCCTACGAGCAGTACTTC
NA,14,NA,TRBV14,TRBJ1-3,CASSQDYGENTIYF,TGTGCCAGCAGCCAAGATTACGGGGAGAACACCATATATTTT
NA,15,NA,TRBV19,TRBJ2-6,CATLPGGTGANVLTF,TGTGCCACTCTACCCGGGGGTACTGGGGCCAACGTCCTGACTTTC
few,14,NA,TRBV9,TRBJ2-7,CASSLGQFTYEQYF,TGTGCCAGCAGCCTCGGACAGTTCACCTACGAGCAGTACTTC
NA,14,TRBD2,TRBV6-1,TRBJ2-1,CASLTSGRYNEQFF,TGTGCCAGCCTGACTAGCGGGAGATACAATGAGCAGTTCTTC
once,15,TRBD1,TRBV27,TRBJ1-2,CASSPGQGRDYGYTF,TGTGCCAGCAGTCCCGGACAGGGGAGAGACTATGGCTACACCTTC
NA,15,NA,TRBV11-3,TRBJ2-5,CASSLEAGSSWTQYF,TGTGCCAGCAGCTTAGAAGCAGGGTCTAGTTGGACCCAGTACTTC
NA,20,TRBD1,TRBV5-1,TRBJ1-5,CASSFFVTRDRGRSNQPQHF,TGCGCCAGCAGCTTTTTCGTTACCCGGGACAGGGGGCGCAGCAATCAGCCCCAGCATTTT
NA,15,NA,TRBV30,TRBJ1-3,CAWTLQAAGGNTIYF,TGTGCCTGGACCCTACAGGCTGCTGGAGGAAACACCATATATTTT
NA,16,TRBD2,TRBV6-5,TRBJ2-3,CASSYSTSPLTDTQYF,TGTGCCAGCAGTTACTCGACTAGCCCCCTGACAGATACGCAGTATTTT
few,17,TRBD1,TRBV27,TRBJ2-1,CASSLWFPTGGANEQFF,TGTGCCAGCAGTTTATGGTTCCCCACAGGGGGTGCAAATGAGCAGTTCTTC
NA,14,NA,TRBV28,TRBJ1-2,CASWGRGTNYGYTF,TGTGCCAGTTGGGGGAGGGGGACTAACTATGGCTACACCTTC
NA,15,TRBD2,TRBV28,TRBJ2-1,CASTLSSGSLNEQFF,TGTGCCAGCACCCTATCTAGCGGGAGTCTGAATGAGCAGTTCTTC
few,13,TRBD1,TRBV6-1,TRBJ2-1,CASRGTGGNEQFF,TGTGCCAGCAGGGGGACAGGAGGCAATGAGCAGTTCTTC
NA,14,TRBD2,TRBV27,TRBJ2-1,CASSFILAGTEQFF,TGTGCCAGCAGTTTTATACTAGCGGGAACTGAGCAGTTCTTC
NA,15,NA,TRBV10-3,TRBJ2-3,CAISEILYSTDTQYF,TGTGCCATCAGTGAGATACTATACTCCACAGATACGCAGTATTTT
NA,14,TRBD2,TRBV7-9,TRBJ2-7,CASSPKSGSYEQYF,TGTGCCAGCAGCCCGAAGAGCGGGAGCTACGAGCAGTACTTC
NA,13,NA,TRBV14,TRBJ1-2,CASSQLSGDGYTF,TGTGCCAGCAGCCAGTTGTCAGGGGATGGCTACACCTTC
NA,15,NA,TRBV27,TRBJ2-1,CASSSSPQGGDEQFF,NA